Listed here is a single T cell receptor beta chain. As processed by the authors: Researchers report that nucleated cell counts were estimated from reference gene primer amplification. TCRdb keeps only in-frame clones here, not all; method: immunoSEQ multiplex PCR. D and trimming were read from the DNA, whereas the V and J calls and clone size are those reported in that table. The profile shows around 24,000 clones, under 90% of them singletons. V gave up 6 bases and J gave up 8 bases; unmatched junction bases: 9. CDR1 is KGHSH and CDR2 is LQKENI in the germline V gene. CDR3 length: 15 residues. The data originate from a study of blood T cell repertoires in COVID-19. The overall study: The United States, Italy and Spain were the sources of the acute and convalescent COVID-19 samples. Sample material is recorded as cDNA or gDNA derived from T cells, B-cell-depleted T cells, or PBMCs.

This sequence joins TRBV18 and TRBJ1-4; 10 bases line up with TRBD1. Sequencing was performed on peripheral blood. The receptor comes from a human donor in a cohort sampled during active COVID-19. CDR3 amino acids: CASSIDRDRGEKLFF. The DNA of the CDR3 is TGTGCCAGCTCGATCGACCGGGACAGGGGAGAAAAACTGTTTTTT. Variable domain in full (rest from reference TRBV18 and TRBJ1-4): NAGVMQNPRHLVRRRGQEARLRCSPMKGHSHVYWYRQLPEEGLKFMVYLQKENIIDESGMPKERFSAEFPKEGPSILRIQQVVRGDSAAYFCASSIDRDRGEKLFFGSGTQLSVL.